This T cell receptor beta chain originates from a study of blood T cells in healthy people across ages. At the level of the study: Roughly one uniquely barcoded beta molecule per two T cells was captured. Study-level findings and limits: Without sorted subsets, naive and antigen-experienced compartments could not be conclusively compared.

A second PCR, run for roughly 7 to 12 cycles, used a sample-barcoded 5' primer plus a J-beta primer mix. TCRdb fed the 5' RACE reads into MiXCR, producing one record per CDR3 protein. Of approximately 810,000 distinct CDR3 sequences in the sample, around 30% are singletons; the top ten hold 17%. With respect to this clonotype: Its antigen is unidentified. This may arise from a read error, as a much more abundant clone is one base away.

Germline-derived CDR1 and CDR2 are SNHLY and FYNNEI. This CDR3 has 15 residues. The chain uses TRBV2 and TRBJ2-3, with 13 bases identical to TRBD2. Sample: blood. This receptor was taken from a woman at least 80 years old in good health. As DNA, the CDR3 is TGTGCCAGCATTCGGACTAGCGGGGGATCAGATACGCAGGATTTT. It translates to CASIRTSGGSDTQDF.